Given below is one T cell receptor beta chain in context. Authors' data handling: Amplification of reference gene primers was used by the study to estimate nucleated cell counts. Profiling relied on immunoSEQ multiplex PCR, and the TCRdb table lists in-frame clones only, not all of them. The V and J calls and clone size were taken over from that table, and D and trimming were inferred from the DNA. The sample gives roughly 310,000 clones, more than 90% of which show up once; 2% to 3% is in the top ten. These data come from a study of blood T cell repertoires in COVID-19. Study in general: Acute and convalescent COVID-19 specimens originated in the United States, Italy and Spain.

This receptor was obtained from a man in his sixties who had recovered from COVID-19. Sample: PBMCs or T cells enriched from blood (not recorded which).

CDR3 in DNA: TGTGCCAGCAGCCCCCGAATAACAGGGTACGAGCAGTACTTC. Translation: CASSPRITGYEQYF. The chain has TRBV9 and TRBJ2-7, with a tentative D call TRBD1 (6 bases). The CDR3 is made up of 14 amino acids. Trimming left V 4 bases short and J 4 bases short, with 15 bases between. Germline lookup yields CDR1 SGDLS and CDR2 YYNGEE.